This T cell receptor (beta chain) is from a study of graft-versus-host responses after intestinal transplantation. Whole-study context: Multivisceral, liver-intestinal, or isolated intestinal transplants were performed in recipients. Recipients across the board were started on anti-thymocyte globulin induction, then kept on tacrolimus and steroids for about 3 years. Study findings and constraints: Recipient bone marrow held GvH clones, some seen earlier in ileum or blood.

J was trimmed by 8 bases and V by 4 bases; bases with no gene match: 7. Germline-derived CDR1 and CDR2 are SGHRS and YFSETQ. The CDR3 is 16 residues long. TCRdb keeps only in-frame clones here, not all; method: immunoSEQ multiplex PCR. Of nearly 20,000 clones in the sample, about nine tenths are singletons; the top ten hold roughly 10%. As to this clone: The antigen remains undetermined.

This sequence was found in a human patient who received an intestinal transplant, so some T cells may come from the graft donor. Material: PBMCs, obtained 220 to 240 days after intestinal transplant. The chain combines TRBV5-1 with TRBJ2-1; 15 bases match TRBD2. CDR3 nucleotides: TGCGCCAGCAGCCCCCGGACTAGCGGGGGGGGGTATGAGCAGTTCTTC. This gives the protein CASSPRTSGGGYEQFF.